This is a list of T cell receptor beta chains from one sample in a study of cytomegalovirus exposure and HLA in healthy donors. Sequencing used immunoSEQ multiplex PCR; TCRdb keeps in-frame clones, though not all of them. This sample carries about 140,000 clones, with 2% to 3% going to the ten biggest clones. The source material was PBMCs. These receptor sequences come from a man aged 40-55 years in good health and CMV-seronegative. Each CDR3 is given with its conserved first and last residue. D genes are given only for firm matches.

J	V	length	D	CDR3	DNA
TRBJ2-1	TRBV13	14	NA	CASRESGGGRRQFF	TGTGCCAGCAGGGAATCAGGCGGGGGCCGTCGGCAGTTCTTC
TRBJ2-3	TRBV11-3	14	NA	CASSLSGFTDTQYF	TGTGCCAGCAGCTTATCAGGGTTCACAGATACGCAGTATTTT
TRBJ1-1	TRBV19	15	NA	CASRDFPRDTTEAFF	TGTGCCAGTAGGGACTTCCCACGGGACACCACTGAAGCTTTCTTT
TRBJ2-7	TRBV6-5	12	NA	CASSPGGYEQYF	TGTGCCAGCAGTCCCGGGGGTTACGAGCAGTACTTC
TRBJ2-3	TRBV7-6	17	NA	CASSLEGRGQGTDTQYF	TGTGCCAGCAGCTTAGAGGGGAGGGGACAAGGCACAGATACGCAGTATTTT
TRBJ2-7	TRBV5-8	18	TRBD2	CASSPGVAGGTSSYEQYF	TGTGCCAGCAGCCCCGGGGTAGCGGGGGGGACTAGCTCCTACGAGCAGTACTTC
TRBJ2-7	TRBV6-5	12	NA	CASTGQSYEQYF	TGTGCCAGCACCGGACAGTCCTACGAGCAGTACTTC
TRBJ1-4	TRBV19	13	NA	CATRQELNEKLFF	TGTGCCACCAGACAGGAACTTAATGAAAAACTGTTTTTT
TRBJ1-2	TRBV28	14	NA	CASSILGQGNGYTF	TGTGCCAGCAGTATCCTCGGGCAGGGGAATGGCTACACCTTC
TRBJ2-2	TRBV2	14	NA	CASSEGGPGGELFF	TGTGCCAGCAGTGAGGGCGGGCCAGGCGGGGAGCTGTTTTTT
TRBJ1-2	TRBV5-4	15	NA	CASSLRSELSNGYTF	TGTGCCAGCAGCTTGCGGTCGGAGTTGTCTAATGGCTACACCTTC
TRBJ1-2	TRBV11-2	14	NA	CASSLAGLGYGYTF	TGTGCCAGCAGCCTCGCGGGACTTGGCTATGGCTACACCTTC
TRBJ1-2	TRBV4-2	15	NA	CASSQWRGSNYGYTF	TGTGCCAGCAGCCAATGGCGGGGTTCTAACTATGGCTACACCTTC
TRBJ2-3	TRBV7-2	14	TRBD1	CASSRDRGTDTQYF	TGTGCCAGCAGCCGGGACAGGGGCACAGATACGCAGTATTTT
TRBJ1-2	TRBV7-9	16	NA	CASSPHDIQSNYGYTF	TGTGCCAGCAGCCCCCATGACATACAATCTAACTATGGCTACACCTTC
TRBJ2-2	TRBV27	15	NA	CASSLAGANTGELFF	TGTGCCAGCAGTTTAGCCGGGGCGAACACCGGGGAGCTGTTTTTT
TRBJ1-1	TRBV7-2	14	NA	CASSLRAGNTEAFF	TGTGCCAGCAGCTTACGGGCGGGGAACACTGAAGCTTTCTTT
TRBJ1-1	TRBV5-1	15	NA	CASSPGHIMNTEAFF	TGCGCCAGCAGCCCTGGACATATTATGAACACTGAAGCTTTCTTT
TRBJ2-2	TRBV4-3	16	TRBD2	CASSQDIAGVAGELFF	TGCGCCAGCAGCCAAGATATAGCGGGGGTTGCCGGGGAGCTGTTTTTT
TRBJ2-3	TRBV5-1	13	NA	CASSLSTADTQYF	TGCGCCAGCAGCTTGTCTACAGCAGATACGCAGTATTTT
TRBJ1-1	TRBV28	12	NA	CATRTGGTEAFF	TGTGCCACCCGGACGGGGGGCACTGAAGCTTTCTTT
TRBJ1-3	TRBV9	16	NA	CASSVGQISSGNTIYF	TGTGCCAGCAGCGTAGGACAGATCAGCTCTGGAAACACCATATATTTT
TRBJ2-2	TRBV5-1	15	TRBD1	CASSRQGVNTGELFF	TGCGCCAGCAGTCGACAGGGCGTTAACACCGGGGAGCTGTTTTTT
TRBJ2-7	TRBV11-3	15	TRBD1	CASSPGTGRSYEQYF	TGTGCCAGCAGCCCCGGGACAGGGCGATCCTACGAGCAGTACTTC
TRBJ1-1	TRBV19	13	NA	CASSVGGITEAFF	TGTGCCAGTAGTGTGGGGGGAATTACTGAAGCTTTCTTT